This T cell receptor (beta chain) was recovered during a study of T cells after yellow fever vaccination. The study's findings and limits: Highly abundant clonotypes carried over from the bulk population could end up in FACS-sorted repertoires as contaminants.

The CDR3 sequence is 15 residues long. V lost 5 bases, J lost 3 bases, and 13 bases lay in between. Germline CDR1 SGHTA, CDR2 FQGNSA. Researchers made TCR cDNA using 5'RACE template switching, and this step added a universal primer site and UMIs. MiXCR, run by TCRdb on the 5' RACE reads, gives a single entry per CDR3 protein. The table includes 300,000 or so distinct CDR3 sequences, under 5% detected once. This clonotype was detected a few times. The antigen is undetermined. The sequence came from a man aged 18-30 years who received the YFV17D yellow fever vaccine. The starting material was PBMCs, obtained 5 days after the yellow fever booster vaccination. The chain couples TRBV7-2 to TRBJ2-2, with D tentatively TRBD1 or TRBD2 (6 bases each). The CDR3 protein is CASSAEGGYTGELFF. In DNA form, the CDR3 reads TGTGCCAGCAGCGCAGAAGGGGGGTACACCGGGGAGCTGTTTTTT.